The 20 T cell receptor beta chains below all came from one sample that was sequenced in a study of blood T cells in healthy people across ages. Through a sample-barcoded 5' primer and a J-beta primer mix, a second PCR was run for roughly 6 to 12 cycles. TCRdb analysed the 5' RACE reads with MiXCR anew, one entry per CDR3 protein. The sample yields 1.5 million to 2 million distinct CDR3 sequences, 28% seen once. What was sequenced was blood. These receptors all come from a woman in her twenties or thirties in good health.

The sample holds a few counts of this clonotype. DNA of the CDR3: TGTGCCAGCAGCGACCCCGGGACAGTCTTTAGCGAGCAGTACTTC. Residues: CASSDPGTVFSEQYF. The chain is built from TRBV7-2 and TRBJ2-7; 7 bases align to TRBD1. Germline assignment: CDR1 SGHTA and CDR2 FQGNSA. This CDR3 spans 15 amino acids. The V gene end was trimmed by 5 bases and the J gene end by 6 bases; junction bases not matched to a gene: 13.

The rearrangement links TRBV5-1 to TRBJ1-1; D perhaps matches TRBD1 (5 bases). The germline CDR1 and CDR2 sequences are SGHRS and YFSETQ. This CDR3 comprises 14 residues. With 0 bases removed from V and 4 bases from J, the gap between germline ends came to 10 bases. CDR3: CASSLVGASTEAFF. The CDR3 coding sequence is TGCGCCAGCAGCTTGGTTGGGGCCAGCACTGAAGCTTTCTTT.

The chain couples TRBV5-1 to TRBJ2-1; D remains unclear. Germline-derived CDR1 and CDR2 are SGHRS and YFSETQ. This CDR3 is built from 16 residues. V was cut by 6 bases and J by 0 bases, with 16 bases left in between. CDR3 nucleotide sequence: TGCGCCAGCACAAACGACGGGCTGAGCTCCTACAATGAGCAGTTCTTC. This gives the protein CASTNDGLSSYNEQFF.

This clonotype appeared many times. The chain recombines TRBV4-2 with TRBJ1-4; D is unresolved. V dropped 2 bases and J dropped 4 bases, with 8 bases sitting between them. The CDR3 contains 14 residues. Germline loops: CDR1 LGHNA, CDR2 YNFKEQ. CDR3 residues: CASSQPEGNEKLFF. In DNA, the CDR3 is TGTGCCAGCAGCCAACCGGAGGGTAATGAAAAACTGTTTTTT.

This clonotype was picked up a small number of times. Here the CDR3 reads CASSPTGVQGEQYF. The CDR3 DNA follows: TGTGCCAGCAGCCCGACAGGGGTCCAAGGCGAGCAGTACTTC. The chain employs TRBV3-1 and TRBJ2-7, with 8 bases matching TRBD1. CDR3 length: 14 residues. The V gene end was trimmed by 4 bases and the J gene end by 6 bases; junction bases not matched to a gene: 8. Germline V CDR1 and CDR2: LGHDT, YNNKEL (reference sequence).

This clonotype came up many times. This sequence joins TRBV5-1 and TRBJ2-7; D is unresolved. The CDR3 spans 12 residues. Trimming took 4 bases from V and 5 from J, leaving 10 bases between them. The V gene's germline CDR1 is SGHRS and CDR2 YFSETQ. The CDR3 protein is CASSPTEDEQYF. CDR3 in DNA: TGCGCCAGCAGCCCTACCGAGGACGAGCAGTACTTC.

This clonotype has just a few counts. The CDR3 nucleotides are TGCAGTGCTAGAGATCGGCACATGAGCTCCTACAATGAGCAGTTCTTC. This codes for CSARDRHMSSYNEQFF. The chain has TRBV20-1 and TRBJ2-1, with D unclear. The CDR3 runs to 16 residues. Deletions cut 0 bases from V and 0 bases from J, with 12 bases between. The germline CDR1 and CDR2 sequences are DFQATT and SNEGSKA (reference sequence).

This clonotype was detected many times. This sequence joins TRBV20-1 and TRBJ2-7; D is unresolved. Germline V CDR1 and CDR2: DFQATT, SNEGSKA (reference sequence). This CDR3 spans 11 amino acids. V lost 3 bases, J lost 6 bases, and 9 bases lay in between. The CDR3 nucleotides read TGCAGTGCTAGTTTGGTAACCGAGCAGTACTTC. This translates into CSASLVTEQYF.

The CDR3 region is CASSPKGTVQTGANVLTF. In DNA, the CDR3 is TGTGCCAGCAGCCCCAAGGGGACAGTCCAAACTGGGGCCAACGTCCTGACTTTC. This chain joins TRBV7-2 and TRBJ2-6, with 7 bases matching TRBD1. The CDR3 consists of 18 residues. The germline CDR1 and CDR2 sequences are SGHTA and FQGNSA. V shed 5 bases, J shed 2 bases, and the junction held 12 bases outside the gene matches. Full variable domain (remainder filled in from reference TRBV7-2 and TRBJ2-6): GAGVSQSPSNKVTEKGKDVELRCDPISGHTALYWYRQSLGQGLEFLIYFQGNSAPDKSGLPSDRFSAERTGGSVSTLTIQRTQQEDSAVYLCASSPKGTVQTGANVLTFGAGSRLTVL.

The V and J genes are TRBV6-4 and TRBJ2-3, with D unresolved. Germline CDR1 is MRHNA and CDR2 is SNTAGT. The CDR3 is 15 amino acids. With 4 bases removed from V and 0 bases from J, the gap between germline ends came to 11 bases. CDR3 loop: CASSASSASTDTQYF. The DNA of the CDR3 is TGTGCCAGCAGTGCTAGTAGTGCTAGCACAGATACGCAGTATTTT.

This clonotype was picked up a small number of times. This chain uses TRBV24-1 with TRBJ1-5; 7 bases align to TRBD1. V lost 9 bases to trimming and J lost 0 bases; unmatched junction nucleotides: 10. The germline CDR1 and CDR2 sequences are KGHDR and SFDVKD. This CDR3 has 16 residues. The CDR3 here is CATSRGRGFSNQPQHF. The CDR3 DNA follows: TGTGCCACCTCACGGGGCAGGGGGTTTAGCAATCAGCCCCAGCATTTT.

This clonotype was counted many times. V and J are TRBV4-3 and TRBJ1-6; a possible D gene is TRBD1 (6 bases). The V end was cut by 0 bases, the J end by 3 bases, with 9 bases between. Germline V CDR1 and CDR2: LGHNA, YSLEER. The CDR3 totals 16 residues. DNA of the CDR3: TGCGCCAGCAGCCAAGACCGGGACAACTATAATTCACCCCTCCACTTT. Protein: CASSQDRDNYNSPLHF.

This clonotype appeared a single time. The chain has TRBV5-4 and TRBJ2-1; the match to TRBD2 covers 8 bases. CDR3 length: 17 residues. Trimming removed 1 base from V and 7 bases from J; junction bases left unmatched: 13. Per the germline V gene, CDR1 is SGHNT and CDR2 is YYREEE (reference sequence). The CDR3 loop reads CASSLSRPAGVENEQFF. The CDR3 DNA sequence: TGTGCCAGCAGCTTGTCTAGACCAGCGGGAGTGGAAAATGAGCAGTTCTTC.

This sequence joins TRBV5-1 and TRBJ2-1; 12 positions agree with TRBD2. V was clipped by 0 bases and J by 4 bases; unmatched bases: 8. The germline V gene encodes CDR1 SGHRS and CDR2 YFSETQ. The CDR3 spans 18 residues. Here the CDR3 reads CASSLAASGGVSYNEQFF. The CDR3, as DNA: TGCGCCAGCAGCTTGGCCGCTAGCGGGGGGGTTTCGTACAATGAGCAGTTCTTC.

This clonotype occurred many times. The genes are TRBV10-3 and TRBJ2-1; 11 nucleotides line up with TRBD1. Trimming cost V 6 bases and J 8 bases; bases outside gene matches: 9. This CDR3 spans 15 amino acids. Germline V gene sequence: CDR1 ENHRY, CDR2 SYGVKD. CDR3 in DNA: TGTGCCATCAGAGAGAGGACAGGGGGCGAGGATGAGCAGTTCTTC. Encoded protein: CAIRERTGGEDEQFF.

Comments on this clonotype: An end of the junction does not agree with germline; a read error may underlie this. The chain couples TRBV7-9 to TRBJ2-3; TRBD1 aligns across 10 bases. In germline, CDR1 is SEHNR, CDR2 FQNEAQ (reference sequence). The CDR3 extends over 15 amino acids. CDR3 DNA: TGTGCCAGCAGCTCAGTGACAGGGGGCGCAGATAGGCAGTATTTT. This sequence encodes CASSSVTGGADRQYF.

This clonotype was counted ten times or more. CDR3 residues: CASSWGLAGAQETQYF. CDR3 in DNA: TGCGCCAGCAGCTGGGGACTAGCGGGTGCCCAAGAGACCCAGTACTTC. This rearrangement joins TRBV5-1 to TRBJ2-5, with 12 bases identical to TRBD2. The germline gives CDR1 SGHRS, CDR2 YFSETQ. The CDR3 has 16 amino acids. V shed 3 bases, J shed 1 base, and the junction held 4 bases outside the gene matches.

CDR3 bases: TGTGCCAGCAGTTACTACGGCCGGAGGGGACTATACGAGCAGTACTTC. Residues: CASSYYGRRGLYEQYF. The chain links TRBV6-6 to TRBJ2-7; 7 nucleotides agree with TRBD2. Germline V gene data show CDR1 as MNHNY and CDR2 as SVGAGI (reference sequence). With 1 base clipped from V and 4 bases from J, the junction kept 10 bases outside the gene matches. This CDR3 is 16 amino acids long.

The chain uses TRBV9 and TRBJ1-6; no definite D call. V lost 3 bases and J 8 bases, leaving 6 bases between the germline ends. CDR3 size: 12 residues. CDR1 and CDR2 from the germline V gene are SGDLS and YYNGEE. This chain's CDR3 is CASSGPYSPLHF. The CDR3 coding sequence is TGTGCCAGCAGCGGCCCTTATTCACCCCTCCACTTT. Full variable domain (outside the CDR3, taken from reference TRBV9 and TRBJ1-6): DSGVTQTPKHLITATGQRVTLRCSPRSGDLSVYWYQQSLDQGLQFLIQYYNGEERAKGNILERFSAQQFPDLHSELNLSSLELGDSALYFCASSGPYSPLHFGNGTRLTVT.

The chain joins TRBV24-1 to TRBJ2-1; 7 positions match TRBD1. The V gene end was trimmed by 4 bases and the J gene end by 2 bases; junction bases not matched to a gene: 4. Germline V gene data show CDR1 as KGHDR and CDR2 as SFDVKD. The CDR3 has 15 amino acids. The CDR3 DNA sequence: TGTGCCACCAGTGACAGGGGGTCCCCCTACAATGAGCAGTTCTTC. Translation gives CATSDRGSPYNEQFF.